This T cell receptor beta chain was identified in a study of cytomegalovirus exposure and HLA in healthy donors. Across the whole study: From HLA-typed donors, an early data release held around 85 million unique TCRs. General observations from the study: Most TCR beta V segments were productive about 90% or about 30% of the time in an earlier analysis. A classifier reportedly called cytomegalovirus status with high sensitivity and specificity. TCR beta chains numbering roughly 150 were designated cytomegalovirus-associated.

The PCR ran on 60 Vbeta and 13 Jbeta primers. TCRdb's table, derived via immunoSEQ multiplex PCR, lists solely in-frame clones and lacks some. The sample has roughly 190,000 clones; less than 80% are singletons. In the case of this clone: Its matching antigen is unknown.

The sequenced sample was PBMCs. The source is a middle-aged man in good health and CMV-seronegative.

CDR3 region: CASSGEGSLPEQYF. The DNA of the CDR3 is TGTGCCAGCAGTGGGGAAGGGAGCTTACCCGAGCAGTACTTC. The chain has TRBV2 and TRBJ2-7; a weak D match, TRBD2 (5 bases). Germline-derived CDR1 and CDR2 are SNHLY and FYNNEI. This CDR3 has 14 amino acids. Trimming took 4 bases from V and 6 from J, leaving 16 bases between them.